One T cell receptor (beta chain) is described in this entry. All enrollees were roughly 18 to 90 years old and from approximately 24 US areas. Cohorts were based on clinical histories the participants reported. Donors of Cohort 3 who recovered were those that had two negative PCRs, clearance, or symptom resolution. This sample is part of a study of blood T cell repertoires in COVID-19. On the study more broadly: The United States, Italy and Spain supplied acute and convalescent COVID-19 samples.

TCRdb's copy holds only in-frame clones and misses some; the assay was immunoSEQ multiplex PCR. The repertoire holds under 350,000 clones, with about 89% as singletons. The J segment lost 2 bases and the V segment lost 2 bases, leaving 8 bases of the junction unmatched. Germline V lookup: CDR1 KGHDR, CDR2 SFDVKD. The CDR3 runs to 17 residues. The sequenced sample was PBMCs or T cells enriched from blood (not recorded which). The genes are TRBV24-1 and TRBJ2-3, with TRBD2 matching over 8 bases. This clonotype originated in a woman in her forties who had recovered from COVID-19. The CDR3 nucleotides read TGTGCCACCAGTGATTACAGGACTAGCCCAAACACAGATACGCAGTATTTT. It specifies CATSDYRTSPNTDTQYF.